Listed here is a single T cell receptor beta chain. Some clones are missing from TCRdb's copy, which holds only in-frame ones; the method was immunoSEQ multiplex PCR. The table includes fewer than 150,000 clones, almost 90% detected once. The sample is drawn from a study of T cell responses to AZD1222 COVID-19 vaccine. Per the germline V gene, CDR1 is GTSNPN and CDR2 is SVGIG (reference sequence). The CDR3 totals 14 residues. After removal of 2 bases from V and 5 bases from J, the junction contained 3 bases not matched to a gene. This chain joins TRBV30 and TRBJ1-5; 10 bases match TRBD1. The specimen was peripheral blood, collected on day 0 of AZD1222 vaccination. This clonotype was obtained from an adult in good health. CDR3 in amino acids: CAWSLGQGDQPQHF. The CDR3 coding sequence is TGTGCCTGGAGTTTAGGACAGGGGGATCAGCCCCAGCATTTT.